This TCR beta chain was identified during a study of cytomegalovirus exposure and HLA in healthy donors. Whole-study results and caveats: Available immune exposure information covered CMV serostatus only. Researchers reportedly found TCR beta sequences accurately predicted most subjects' HLA-A and HLA-B alleles. Under in vitro conditions, three CMV-associated chains were confirmed as specific for CMV antigens. Reports showed the classifier diagnosing cytomegalovirus status with high specificity and sensitivity.

Vbeta (60) and Jbeta (13) primers were used in the PCR. Produced via immunoSEQ multiplex PCR; TCRdb's table is partial and in-frame only. The table shows more than 150,000 clones, with about 88% occurring only once. This CDR3 spans 12 amino acids. Remarks on this clone: The antigen is undetermined.

The sequenced material came from PBMCs. This chain connects TRBV21-1 to TRBJ2-3; TRBD1 reflects the table's D call only, with no check against the DNA. TRBV21-1 is a documented pseudogene. This sequence was found in a woman under 30 in good health and CMV-seronegative. The CDR3 nucleotides read TGTGCCAGCAGCCTAGGGGCAGATACGCAGTATTTT. Its translation is CASSLGADTQYF.